Shown below are 17 T cell receptor beta chains from a single sample sequenced in a study of OX40 agonist ivuxolimab in advanced cancers. Generated by immunoSEQ multiplex PCR, the TCRdb table keeps only in-frame clones and is missing some. The sample holds tens of thousands of clones; around 84% are singletons and the top ten take 1% to 1.3%. The sample consisted of CD4+ or CD8+ T cells sorted from blood, taken in a trial of the OX40 agonist ivuxolimab. The receptor set was obtained from an adult with an advanced solid tumor such as melanoma, head and neck, liver or kidney cancer.

The rearrangement joins TRBV28 to TRBJ1-2, with 10 bases aligning to TRBD1. The CDR3 has 16 amino acids. Germline V gene sequence: CDR1 MDHEN, CDR2 SYDVKM. V lost 5 bases to trimming and J lost 1 base; unmatched junction nucleotides: 7. The DNA for the CDR3 is TGTGCCAGCAGTACCGGGACAGGGGCTCTTAACTATGGCTACACCTTC. The encoded protein is CASSTGTGALNYGYTF.

The chain couples TRBV18 to TRBJ1-5; D is perhaps TRBD1 (6 bases). This CDR3 contains 15 residues. The V end was cut by 1 base, the J end by 3 bases, with 10 bases between. Germline V gives CDR1 KGHSH, CDR2 LQKENI. The CDR3 sequence is CASSPRSGDNQPQHF. DNA of the CDR3: TGTGCCAGCTCACCACGGTCAGGGGACAATCAGCCCCAGCATTTT.

The J gene is TRBJ1-2, the V gene TRBV7-2, with a weak D call TRBD1 (5 bases). Germline V gene data show CDR1 as SGHTA and CDR2 as FQGNSA. CDR3 size: 15 residues. Between the trimmed V and J ends, which lost 0 bases and 0 bases, there was a span of 8 bases. The CDR3 bases are TGTGCCAGCAGCTTAGCAGGGGCTTCTAACTATGGCTACACCTTC. Encoded protein: CASSLAGASNYGYTF.

CDR3: CASSSGHLTYGYTF. DNA of the CDR3: TGTGCCAGCAGTTCGGGACACCTGACGTATGGCTACACCTTC. The chain has TRBV6-6 and TRBJ1-2; tentatively, D is TRBD1 (6 bases). The length of the CDR3 is 14 residues. Germline V lookup: CDR1 MNHNY, CDR2 SVGAGI (reference sequence). The germline V and J ends were trimmed by 4 bases and 5 bases, with 14 bases remaining between them.

V gene TRBV28 combines with J gene TRBJ1-2, with D unclear. Germline-derived CDR1 and CDR2 are MDHEN and SYDVKM. The V and J ends lost 3 bases and 8 bases respectively, with 22 bases between them. The CDR3 covers 16 residues. In DNA, the CDR3 is TGTGCCAGCAGTTTGGGAATGGACGAGGGCTCGATCGGCTACACCTTC. Protein product: CASSLGMDEGSIGYTF.

The chain uses TRBV7-7 and TRBJ2-1; weak D call: TRBD2 (5 bases). The CDR3 contains 15 residues. CDR1 and CDR2 from the germline V gene are SSHAT and FNYEAQ (reference sequence). Between the trimmed V and J ends, which lost 5 bases and 3 bases, there was a span of 14 bases. CDR3 sequence reads: CASSLDGKNYNEQFF. The CDR3 nucleotides are TGTGCCAGCAGCCTAGACGGGAAAAACTACAATGAGCAGTTCTTC. Looking up the rest from reference TRBV7-7 and TRBJ2-1 gives the full variable domain: GAGVSQSPRYKVTKRGQDVTLRCDPISSHATLYWYQQALGQGPEFLTYFNYEAQPDKSGLPSDRFSAERPEGSISTLTIQRTEQRDSAMYRCASSLDGKNYNEQFFGPGTRLTVL.

This sequence joins TRBV27 and TRBJ1-4; D ambiguous. CDR1 and CDR2 (germline): MNHEY, SMNVEV (reference sequence). Trimming took 5 bases from V and 3 from J, leaving 7 bases between them. The length of the CDR3 is 13 residues. CDR3 sequence: CASSGQANEKLFF. The CDR3 DNA reads TGTGCCAGCAGTGGCCAGGCTAATGAAAAACTGTTTTTT.

This clone was recorded once. This chain uses TRBV15 with TRBJ1-5; D is perhaps TRBD1 (6 bases). There are 14 residues in the CDR3. With 5 bases removed from V and 4 bases from J, the gap between germline ends came to 12 bases. Germline CDR1 LNHNV, CDR2 YYDKDF (reference sequence). CDR3 DNA sequence: TGTGCCACCAGCCCGGGACAAACGAATCAGCCCCAGCATTTT. This encodes CATSPGQTNQPQHF.

The chain joins TRBV5-4 to TRBJ2-5; D possibly corresponds to TRBD2 (5 bases). V was trimmed by 0 bases and J by 7 bases, leaving 10 bases between them. Germline V gene sequence: CDR1 SGHNT, CDR2 YYREEE (reference sequence). This CDR3 is 13 amino acids long. CDR3 bases: TGTGCCAGCAGCTTGGAGGGAGACGGGACCCAGTACTTC. Protein product: CASSLEGDGTQYF.

The rearrangement links TRBV11-1 to TRBJ1-2; D might be TRBD1 (6 bases). CDR3 length: 13 residues. V was trimmed by 1 base and J by 4 bases, leaving 7 bases between them. Germline V gene lookup returns CDR1 SGHAT and CDR2 FQDESV (reference sequence). The CDR3 protein is CASSLEGVYGYTF. The CDR3 nucleotides read TGTGCCAGCAGCTTAGAGGGGGTCTATGGCTACACCTTC.

This chain joins TRBV25-1 and TRBJ1-1; 9 bases agree with TRBD1. CDR1 and CDR2 (germline): MGHDK, SYGVNS. CDR3 length: 17 amino acids. The trim removed 6 bases at V and 5 bases at J, leaving 16 bases unmatched. CDR3 sequence reads: CASRPIRDRAFRTEAFF. The CDR3 DNA reads as TGTGCCAGCAGGCCAATCCGGGACAGGGCATTTAGGACTGAAGCTTTCTTT.

In DNA, the CDR3 is TGTGCCAGCAGTAGGGTTCGGGAGAACACTGAAGCTTTCTTT. It codes for CASSRVRENTEAFF. The chain has TRBV6-5 and TRBJ1-1; D unclear. Germline values: CDR1 MNHEY, CDR2 SVGAGI. Trimming cost V 5 bases and J 1 base, with 11 bases left between them. The CDR3 is made up of 14 amino acids.

The chain employs TRBV5-1 and TRBJ2-2; D is perhaps TRBD1 or TRBD2 (6 bases each). The CDR3 totals 15 residues. The germline V and J ends were trimmed by 0 bases and 6 bases, with 12 bases remaining between them. Germline loops: CDR1 SGHRS, CDR2 YFSETQ. The CDR3 DNA reads TGCGCCAGCAGCTTGGTGGCAGGGGAGGCCGGGGAGCTGTTTTTT. This gives the protein CASSLVAGEAGELFF.

The chain combines TRBV10-3 with TRBJ2-2; 14 bases are shared with TRBD2. Trimming at V came to 3 bases and at J to 0 bases, leaving 6 bases not matched to a gene. The CDR3 contains 19 residues. Germline CDR1 reads ENHRY; CDR2 reads SYGVKD. The CDR3 loop reads CAISDSGLAGGSNTGELFF. The CDR3 DNA sequence: TGTGCCATCAGTGACTCAGGACTAGCGGGGGGTTCGAACACCGGGGAGCTGTTTTTT.

J is TRBJ2-4 and V is TRBV7-2; 10 bases map to TRBD2. The germline CDR1 and CDR2 sequences are SGHTA and FQGNSA. V trimming: 3 bases; J trimming: 2 bases; junction bases outside the gene matches: 4. This CDR3 has 16 residues. The CDR3 sequence: CASSFSGGWTKNIQYF. For the CDR3, the DNA is TGTGCCAGCAGCTTTAGCGGGGGGTGGACCAAAAACATTCAGTACTTC.

In nucleotides, the CDR3 is TGTGCCATCAGTTCGGGACTAGCGGGGGGAAACACCGGGGAGCTGTTTTTT. This sequence encodes CAISSGLAGGNTGELFF. V is TRBV10-3 and J is TRBJ2-2; TRBD2 aligns across 15 bases. The CDR3 consists of 17 residues. The germline gives CDR1 ENHRY, CDR2 SYGVKD. The V gene end was trimmed by 5 bases and the J gene end by 2 bases; junction bases not matched to a gene: 3.

V usage is TRBV15 and J usage is TRBJ2-3; 7 nucleotides align to TRBD1. The germline V gene has CDR1 LNHNV and CDR2 YYDKDF (reference sequence). The CDR3 contains 15 residues. With V trimmed by 4 bases and J by 2 bases, 6 bases remained unmatched. The CDR3 DNA follows: TGTGCCACCAGCACCGCCGACAGGGACACAGATACGCAGTATTTT. Residues: CATSTADRDTDTQYF.